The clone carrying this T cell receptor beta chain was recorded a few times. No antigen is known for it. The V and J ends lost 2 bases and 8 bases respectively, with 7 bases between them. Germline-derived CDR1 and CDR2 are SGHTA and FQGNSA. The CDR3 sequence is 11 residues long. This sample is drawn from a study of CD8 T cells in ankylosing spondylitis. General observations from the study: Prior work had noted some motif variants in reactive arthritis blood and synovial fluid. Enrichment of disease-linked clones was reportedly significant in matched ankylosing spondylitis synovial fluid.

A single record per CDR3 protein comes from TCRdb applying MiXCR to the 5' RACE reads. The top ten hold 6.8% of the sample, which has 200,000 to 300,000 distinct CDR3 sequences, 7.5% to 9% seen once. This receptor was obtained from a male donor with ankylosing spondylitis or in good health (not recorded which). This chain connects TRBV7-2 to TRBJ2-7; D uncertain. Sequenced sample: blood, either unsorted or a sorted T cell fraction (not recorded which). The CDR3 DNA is TGTGCCAGCAGCTTAACGGCTCAGCAGTACTTC. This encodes CASSLTAQQYF.